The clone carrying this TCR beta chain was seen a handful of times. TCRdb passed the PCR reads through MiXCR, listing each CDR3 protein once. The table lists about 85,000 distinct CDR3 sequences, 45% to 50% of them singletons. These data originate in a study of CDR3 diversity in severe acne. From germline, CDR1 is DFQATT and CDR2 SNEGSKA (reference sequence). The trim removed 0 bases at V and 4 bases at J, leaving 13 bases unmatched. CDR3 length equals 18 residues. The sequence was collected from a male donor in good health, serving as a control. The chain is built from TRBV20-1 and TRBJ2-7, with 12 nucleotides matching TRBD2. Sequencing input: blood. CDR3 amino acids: CSARDALASGRASYEQYF. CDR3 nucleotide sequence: TGCAGTGCTAGAGATGCCCTTGCTAGCGGGAGGGCCTCGTACGAGCAGTACTTC.